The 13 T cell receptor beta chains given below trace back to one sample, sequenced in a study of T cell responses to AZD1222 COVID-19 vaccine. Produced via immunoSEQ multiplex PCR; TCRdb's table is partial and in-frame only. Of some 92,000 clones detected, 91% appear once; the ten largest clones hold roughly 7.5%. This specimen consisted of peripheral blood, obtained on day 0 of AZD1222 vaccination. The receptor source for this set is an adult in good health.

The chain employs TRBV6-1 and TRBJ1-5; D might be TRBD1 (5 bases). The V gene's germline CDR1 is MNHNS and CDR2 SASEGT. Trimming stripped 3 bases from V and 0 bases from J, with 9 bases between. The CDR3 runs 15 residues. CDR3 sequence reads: CASSDRADSNQPQHF. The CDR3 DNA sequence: TGTGCCAGCAGTGACAGGGCGGATAGCAATCAGCCCCAGCATTTT.

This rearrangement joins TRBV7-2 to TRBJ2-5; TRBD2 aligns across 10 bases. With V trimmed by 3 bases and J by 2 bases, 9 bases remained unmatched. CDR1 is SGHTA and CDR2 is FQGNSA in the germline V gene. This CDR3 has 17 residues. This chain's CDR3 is CASSFLPSGGRQETQYF. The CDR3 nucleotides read TGTGCCAGCAGCTTCCTCCCTAGCGGGGGCCGTCAAGAGACCCAGTACTTC.

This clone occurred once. This CDR3 reads CASSLFGRGAYEQYF. CDR3 DNA sequence: TGCGCCAGCAGCTTGTTCGGCAGGGGGGCCTACGAGCAGTACTTC. This rearrangement joins TRBV5-1 to TRBJ2-7; a possible D gene is TRBD1 (7 bases). There are 15 residues in the CDR3. The germline CDR1 and CDR2 sequences are SGHRS and YFSETQ. Trimming took off 1 base at V and 2 bases at J, with 13 bases between the two ends.

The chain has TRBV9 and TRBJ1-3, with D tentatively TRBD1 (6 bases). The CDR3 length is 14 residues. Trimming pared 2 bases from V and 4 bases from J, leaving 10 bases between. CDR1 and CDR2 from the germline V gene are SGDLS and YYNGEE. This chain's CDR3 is CASSVGRGGNTIYF. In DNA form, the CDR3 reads TGTGCCAGCAGCGTCGGGAGGGGGGGAAACACCATATATTTT.

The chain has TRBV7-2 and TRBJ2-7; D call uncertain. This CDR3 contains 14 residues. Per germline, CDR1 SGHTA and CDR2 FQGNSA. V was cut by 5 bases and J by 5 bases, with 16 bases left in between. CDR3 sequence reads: CASSSRAIRHEQYF. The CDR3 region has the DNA TGTGCCAGCAGCAGCCGGGCCATACGGCACGAGCAGTACTTC.

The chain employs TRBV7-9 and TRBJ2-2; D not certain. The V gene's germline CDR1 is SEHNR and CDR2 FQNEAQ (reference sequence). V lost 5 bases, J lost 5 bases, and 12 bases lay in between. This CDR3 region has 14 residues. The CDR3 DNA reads TGTGCCAGCAGCCCTCACGCGATGACCGGGGAGCTGTTTTTT. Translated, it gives CASSPHAMTGELFF.

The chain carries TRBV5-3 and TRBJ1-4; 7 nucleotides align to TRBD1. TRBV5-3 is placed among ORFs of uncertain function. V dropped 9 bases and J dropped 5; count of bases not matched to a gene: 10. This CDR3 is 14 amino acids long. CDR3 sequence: CATGFGTANEKLFF. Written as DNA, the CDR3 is TGTGCCACAGGCTTCGGGACAGCAAATGAAAAACTGTTTTTT.

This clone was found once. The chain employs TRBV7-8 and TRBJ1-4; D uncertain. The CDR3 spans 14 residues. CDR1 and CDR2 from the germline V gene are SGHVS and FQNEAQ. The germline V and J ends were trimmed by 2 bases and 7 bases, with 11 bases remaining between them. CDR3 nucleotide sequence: TGTGCCAGCAGCTTAAACCCGCCTAGTGAAAAACTGTTTTTT. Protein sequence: CASSLNPPSEKLFF.

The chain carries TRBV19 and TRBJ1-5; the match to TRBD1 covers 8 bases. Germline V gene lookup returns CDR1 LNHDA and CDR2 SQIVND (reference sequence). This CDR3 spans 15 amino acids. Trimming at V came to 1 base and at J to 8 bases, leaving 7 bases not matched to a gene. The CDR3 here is CASSIAHRGSEPQHF. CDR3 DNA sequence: TGTGCCAGTAGTATAGCGCACAGGGGGAGCGAGCCCCAGCATTTT.

DNA of the CDR3: TGTGCCAGCAAGCAGGGGACCGCTTCACCCCTCCACTTT. This translates into CASKQGTASPLHF. The chain is built from TRBV12-3 or TRBV12-4 and TRBJ1-6, with D possibly TRBD1 on 6 matching bases. The CDR3 spans 13 residues. V was pared by 7 bases and J by 9 bases, with 13 bases between.

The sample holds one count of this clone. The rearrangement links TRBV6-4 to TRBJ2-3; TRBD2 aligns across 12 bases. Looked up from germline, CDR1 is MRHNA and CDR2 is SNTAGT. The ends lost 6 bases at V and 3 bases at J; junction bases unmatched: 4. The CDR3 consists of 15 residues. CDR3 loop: CASSKLAGGTDTQYF. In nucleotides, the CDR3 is TGTGCCAGCAGCAAGCTAGCGGGGGGGACAGATACGCAGTATTTT.

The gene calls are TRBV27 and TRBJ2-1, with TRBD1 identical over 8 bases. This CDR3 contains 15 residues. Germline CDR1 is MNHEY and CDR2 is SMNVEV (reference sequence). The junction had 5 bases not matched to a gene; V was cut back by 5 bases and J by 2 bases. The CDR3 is CASSLTGGTYNEQFF. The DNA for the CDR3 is TGTGCCAGCAGTCTAACAGGGGGGACCTACAATGAGCAGTTCTTC.

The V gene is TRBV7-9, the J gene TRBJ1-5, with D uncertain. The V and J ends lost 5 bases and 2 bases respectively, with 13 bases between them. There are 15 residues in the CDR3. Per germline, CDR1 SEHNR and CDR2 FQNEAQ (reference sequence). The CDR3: CASSPQGGRNQPQHF. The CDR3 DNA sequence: TGTGCCAGCAGCCCCCAAGGAGGGCGCAATCAGCCCCAGCATTTT.